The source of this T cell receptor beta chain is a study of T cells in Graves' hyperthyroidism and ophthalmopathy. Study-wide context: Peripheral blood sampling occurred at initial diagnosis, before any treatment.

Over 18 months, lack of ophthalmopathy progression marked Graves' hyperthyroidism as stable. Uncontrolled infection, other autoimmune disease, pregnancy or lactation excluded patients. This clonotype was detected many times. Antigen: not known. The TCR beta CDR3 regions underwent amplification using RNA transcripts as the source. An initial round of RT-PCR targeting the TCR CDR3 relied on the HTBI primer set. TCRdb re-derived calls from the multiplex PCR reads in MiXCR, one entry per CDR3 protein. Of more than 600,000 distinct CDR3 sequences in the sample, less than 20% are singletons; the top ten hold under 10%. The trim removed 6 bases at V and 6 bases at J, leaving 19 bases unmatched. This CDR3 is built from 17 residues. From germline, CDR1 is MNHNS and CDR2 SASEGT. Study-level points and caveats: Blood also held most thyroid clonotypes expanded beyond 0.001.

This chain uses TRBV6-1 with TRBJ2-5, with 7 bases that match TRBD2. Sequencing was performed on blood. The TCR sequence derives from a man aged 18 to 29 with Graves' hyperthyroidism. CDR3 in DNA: TGTGCCAGCAGACAAAGAGGGCAGGGAGGGCTGGGAAAGACCCAGTACTTC. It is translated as CASRQRGQGGLGKTQYF.